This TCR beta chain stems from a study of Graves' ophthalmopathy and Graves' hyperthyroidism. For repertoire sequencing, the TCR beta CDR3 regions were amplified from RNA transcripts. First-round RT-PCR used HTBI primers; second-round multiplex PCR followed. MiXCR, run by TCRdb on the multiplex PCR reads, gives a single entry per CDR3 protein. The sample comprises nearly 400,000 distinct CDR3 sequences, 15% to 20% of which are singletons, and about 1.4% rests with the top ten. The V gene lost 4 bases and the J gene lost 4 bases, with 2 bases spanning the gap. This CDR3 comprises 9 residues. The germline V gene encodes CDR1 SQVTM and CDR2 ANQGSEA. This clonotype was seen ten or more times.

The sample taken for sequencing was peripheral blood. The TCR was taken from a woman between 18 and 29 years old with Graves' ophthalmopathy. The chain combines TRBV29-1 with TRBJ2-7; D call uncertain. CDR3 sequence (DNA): TGCAGCGTTGGATACGAGCAGTACTTC. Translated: CSVGYEQYF.